This record looks at one T cell receptor (beta chain) sequence and its context. What it recognizes is unknown. This sample was taken from a study of T cells in localized non-small cell lung cancer. Whole-study results and caveats: Adjacent uninvolved lung tissue had the highest T cell clonality, exceeding tumor. Heterogeneity remains possible, as sequencing covered one tumor region only.

The germline V and J ends were trimmed by 6 bases and 1 base, with 16 bases remaining between them. The CDR3 loop spans 17 amino acids. The germline CDR1 and CDR2 sequences are LGHNA and YSLEER. Only in-frame clones appear in the TCRdb table, and some are missing; sequencing was by immunoSEQ multiplex PCR. The sample has roughly 61,000 clones; roughly 81% are singletons. Source: PBMCs, taken before any cancer treatment. The receptor was isolated from a man aged 40-75 years with stage II lung adenocarcinoma. This chain uses TRBV4-3 with TRBJ1-6; D possibly corresponds to TRBD1 (6 bases). CDR3 protein: CASSLTGKGSYNSPLHF. CDR3 DNA sequence: TGCGCCAGCAGTCTTACAGGGAAAGGGTCCTATAATTCACCCCTCCACTTT.